These T cell receptor beta chains were read from a single sample in a study of response to subunit inactivated influenza vaccine. TCRdb fed the RT-PCR reads into MiXCR, producing one record per CDR3 protein. The sample lists hundreds of thousands of distinct CDR3 sequences, around 16% occurring once. Sequenced material: PBMCs from blood, taken less than 13 days after vaccination. The receptors were sampled from a man in his forties or fifties who received an inactivated influenza vaccine. Both conserved end residues are trimmed from each CDR3.

J: TRBJ2-7; V: TRBV9; CDR3: ASSVGIGPYEQY
J: TRBJ2-7; V: TRBV6-6; CDR3: ASSPQGVGEQY
J: TRBJ1-3; V: TRBV7-9; CDR3: ASSWDRAGGNTIY
J: TRBJ2-6; V: TRBV20-1; CDR3: SASFGFSGANVLT
J: TRBJ1-1; V: TRBV6-2/TRBV6-3; CDR3: ASSPLTGSEAF
J: TRBJ1-2; V: TRBV6-1; CDR3: ASTASELLALYGYT
J: TRBJ2-7; V: TRBV12-3/TRBV12-4; CDR3: ASSSGLAGTYEQY
J: TRBJ2-5; V: TRBV12-3/TRBV12-4; CDR3: ASSLWANRETQY
J: TRBJ2-7; V: TRBV28; CDR3: ASSLRGQTYEQY
J: TRBJ2-2; V: TRBV7-9; CDR3: ASSDTRHDTGELF
J: TRBJ1-4; V: TRBV12-3/TRBV12-4; CDR3: ASSLASGVRKLF
J: TRBJ1-5; V: TRBV24-1; CDR3: ATSDTAGLGPQH
J: TRBJ2-3; V: TRBV3-1; CDR3: ASSPGLADPPSTDTQY
J: TRBJ2-1; V: TRBV28; CDR3: ASSPWTSGYNEQF
J: TRBJ2-1; V: TRBV20-1; CDR3: SANLLAGVGNEQF
J: TRBJ1-1; V: TRBV7-9; CDR3: ASSPSWDSGGFEAF
J: TRBJ1-2; V: TRBV7-2; CDR3: ASSLDGLNYGYT
J: TRBJ2-1; V: TRBV10-3; CDR3: AISGGLEF
J: TRBJ2-7; V: TRBV6-1; CDR3: ASRELGVTYEQY
J: TRBJ1-2; V: TRBV5-1; CDR3: ASSLRGRDYGYT
J: TRBJ2-5; V: TRBV20-1; CDR3: SASQRTPRETQY
J: TRBJ2-7; V: TRBV6-5; CDR3: ASSYGTSGEQY